This TCR beta chain was recovered during a study of cytomegalovirus exposure and HLA in healthy donors listed by TCRdb under 2017. As for the study more broadly: The approximately 710 repertoires of the first cohort and the 120 validation repertoires were produced on the same platform, according to a later analysis. To predict cytomegalovirus infection status, the study brought together high-throughput TCR immunosequencing, statistical association of individual TCRs with disease status, and machine learning. The study aimed to test whether signatures of past pathogen exposure could be identified by cataloging public T cell receptors. A separate validation cohort of about 110 different subjects was used in addition to the approximately 670-subject first cohort. What the research found in general, with its limitations: A later analysis lacked HLA typing for the validation cohort, so it scored co-occurrence in that cohort across all 110 or so repertoires. Of the cluster scores, 90% to 95% were above 0 in a later analysis, which found that TCRs clustered in the first cohort also tended to co-occur in the 120 or so validation repertoires. A total of roughly 160 TCR beta chains were listed by the study as associated with cytomegalovirus. Across donors, most TCR sequences were observed very rarely, whereas some public TCRs were present in many individuals. In both the original and validation cohorts, the classifier was reported to diagnose cytomegalovirus status with high specificity and sensitivity. The authors suggested that the approach could potentially be extended to other disease states and immunological phenotypes. In vitro tests confirmed that a few of the cytomegalovirus-associated TCR beta chains recognize cytomegalovirus antigens.

Separate from the approximately 700-subject first cohort, the validation cohort of 95 to 150 subjects was the group to which the donors belonged. Points on this clone: Which antigen it targets is not known. It has no much larger one-base neighbor in the sample; base qualities were not kept.

The method was the immunoSEQ multiplex PCR assay. In the source study's methods: To diagnose cytomegalovirus status from the catalog of TCR beta chain sequences, a statistical classification framework was built. TCRdb took over this immuneACCESS table, retaining in-frame rearrangements with V and J assigned. Such tables are incomplete; in checked studies, under half of the missing clones stem from an unresolved V gene, and the remainder is unexplained. V, J and clone size are taken as reported in that table, and D and trimming were inferred from the DNA itself. The sample table records 100,000 to 150,000 clones; about nine tenths of these occur just once. The ten top clones hold 1.5% to 2.5% of the sample. Cut back by 6 bases and 6 bases, the V and J ends lie 17 bases apart. Looking up the germline V gene yields CDR1 MNHEY and CDR2 SVGAGI. The CDR3 starts with the cysteine, ends with the phenylalanine, and has 14 residues. Only the CDR3 part of the read is kept: 42 bases, read in frame from the first base.

This clonotype was sampled from a woman younger than 35 in good health and CMV-seronegative. This sequence uses TRBV6-5 and TRBJ1-2; a weak D assignment points to TRBD1 (5 bases agree). The material sequenced was PBMCs. The bases are TGTGCCAGCAGCAACGTGGCACAGGTGGATGGCTACACCTTC. This is translated as CASSNVAQVDGYTF.